One and the same sample provided the 26 T cell receptor beta chains below, sequenced in a study of cytomegalovirus exposure and HLA in healthy donors. Use of 60 Vbeta and 13 Jbeta primers characterized the PCR. The table came from immunoSEQ multiplex PCR; TCRdb's copy has only in-frame clones and leaves some out. The profile shows some 160,000 clones, about 80% of them singletons. Sequencing used PBMCs. All receptors derive from a woman in her 30s in good health and CMV-seronegative.

The chain is built from TRBV19 and TRBJ2-7; 7 nucleotides match TRBD1. Trimming at V came to 2 bases and at J to 5 bases, leaving 6 bases not matched to a gene. The CDR3 loop spans 14 amino acids. Germline V gene lookup returns CDR1 LNHDA and CDR2 SQIVND (reference sequence). The CDR3 loop reads CASSITDRAHEQYF. The CDR3 DNA follows: TGTGCCAGTAGTATAACAGACAGGGCCCACGAGCAGTACTTC.

This clone has a single count. V usage is TRBV5-5 and J usage is TRBJ2-2; D uncertain. The CDR3 runs 15 residues. From germline, CDR1 is SGHKS and CDR2 YYEKEE (reference sequence). With 4 bases removed from V and 0 bases from J, the gap between germline ends came to 10 bases. Here the CDR3 DNA reads TGTGCCAGCAGCGTAGAAACCGCGAACACCGGGGAGCTGTTTTTT. This codes for CASSVETANTGELFF.

J is TRBJ1-5 and V is TRBV6-1, with 8 nucleotides matching TRBD1. Per germline, CDR1 MNHNS and CDR2 SASEGT. V shed 5 bases, J shed 3 bases, and the junction held 6 bases outside the gene matches. The CDR3 has 15 residues. This CDR3 is CASSPQGAVNQPQHF. The CDR3 DNA reads as TGTGCCAGCAGTCCTCAGGGGGCGGTCAATCAGCCCCAGCATTTT.

The gene calls are TRBV6-5 and TRBJ2-5; weak D call: TRBD2 (5 bases). There are 13 residues in the CDR3. In germline, CDR1 is MNHEY, CDR2 SVGAGI. With 8 bases removed from V and 5 bases from J, the gap between germline ends came to 15 bases. CDR3 coding DNA: TGTGCCAGCCGCGGCAGTCGCGGGGAGACCCAGTACTTC. This translates into CASRGSRGETQYF.

This sequence joins TRBV28 and TRBJ1-6; TRBD1 might be the D (6 bases). Germline V gene sequence: CDR1 MDHEN, CDR2 SYDVKM. Trimming pared 7 bases from V and 16 bases from J, leaving 14 bases between. The CDR3 loop spans 11 amino acids. CDR3: CASKKTGFLHF. In DNA form, the CDR3 reads TGTGCCAGCAAAAAGACAGGATTTCTCCACTTT. The entire variable domain, with the rest obtained from reference TRBV28 and TRBJ1-6, is as follows: DVKVTQSSRYLVKRTGEKVFLECVQDMDHENMFWYRQDPGLGLRLIYFSYDVKMKEKGDIPEGYSVSREKKERFSLILESASTNQTSMYLCASKKTGFLHFGNGTRLTVT.

This chain connects TRBV6-5 to TRBJ2-7, with 9 nucleotides matching TRBD1. V lost 6 bases to trimming and J lost 4 bases; unmatched junction nucleotides: 10. This CDR3 is 15 amino acids long. Germline V gene lookup returns CDR1 MNHEY and CDR2 SVGAGI. The CDR3 region has the DNA TGTGCCAGCAGCCCTCTCGGGACAGGGCCTTACGAGCAGTACTTC. It codes for CASSPLGTGPYEQYF.

The table lists this clone with a few counts. The rearrangement joins TRBV2 to TRBJ2-2; D gene ambiguous. Trimming cost V 4 bases and J 1 base, with 4 bases left between them. This CDR3 contains 13 residues. CDR1 is SNHLY and CDR2 is FYNNEI in the germline V gene. The CDR3 protein is CASSVRNTGELFF. In nucleotides, the CDR3 is TGTGCCAGCAGTGTTAGGAACACCGGGGAGCTGTTTTTT.

This clone was found once. The chain links TRBV5-4 to TRBJ1-2; 9 bases map to TRBD1. The CDR3 length is 14 residues. Germline lookup yields CDR1 SGHNT and CDR2 YYREEE (reference sequence). Trimming cost V 4 bases and J 4 bases; bases outside gene matches: 5. The CDR3 sequence: CASSLGQGIYGYTF. As DNA, the CDR3 is TGTGCCAGCAGCCTGGGACAGGGCATCTATGGCTACACCTTC.

CDR3 in amino acids: CASSEPGTPGNTQYF. Here the CDR3 DNA reads TGTGCCAGCAGCGAGCCTGGGACTCCCGGGAATACGCAGTATTTT. The gene calls are TRBV5-4 and TRBJ2-3; TRBD2 is a possible D gene (6 bases). The length of the CDR3 is 15 residues. Germline V lookup: CDR1 SGHNT, CDR2 YYREEE (reference sequence). The germline V and J ends were trimmed by 4 bases and 7 bases, with 19 bases remaining between them.

J is TRBJ2-7 and V is TRBV29-1; D gene uncertain. CDR3 length equals 11 residues. With 7 bases removed from V and 4 bases from J, the gap between germline ends came to 11 bases. Germline V CDR1 and CDR2: SQVTM, ANQGSEA. The CDR3 sequence is CSGTLSYEQYF. As DNA, the CDR3 is TGCAGCGGAACCCTATCTTACGAGCAGTACTTC.

V usage is TRBV14 and J usage is TRBJ2-1; 9 bases line up with TRBD2. Germline V gene data show CDR1 as SGHDN and CDR2 as FVKESK. With 6 bases clipped from V and 2 bases from J, the junction kept 8 bases outside the gene matches. This CDR3 is built from 16 residues. Here the CDR3 DNA reads TGTGCCAGCAGAACGACTAGCGGACAAACCTACAATGAGCAGTTCTTC. Its protein is CASRTTSGQTYNEQFF.

The rearrangement links TRBV30 to TRBJ2-4; 10 positions agree with TRBD1. V was pared by 1 base and J by 4 bases, with 4 bases of the junction left unmatched. The CDR3 has 15 amino acids. Germline V CDR1 and CDR2: GTSNPN, SVGIG (reference sequence). The chain's CDR3 is CAWSGGQGRKNIQYF. The CDR3 nucleotides read TGTGCCTGGAGTGGGGGACAGGGGAGAAAAAACATTCAGTACTTC.

The J gene is TRBJ2-1, the V gene TRBV25-1; unclear D gene. The CDR3 length is 12 residues. Trimming removed 5 bases from V and 3 bases from J, with 5 bases in between. From germline, CDR1 is MGHDK and CDR2 SYGVNS. The CDR3 DNA reads TGTGCCAGCAGTCCCCACTACAATGAGCAGTTCTTC. Protein sequence: CASSPHYNEQFF.

The rearrangement links TRBV6-5 to TRBJ1-1; TRBD1 might be the D (6 bases). Trimming stripped 7 bases from V and 0 bases from J, with 9 bases between. The CDR3 consists of 13 residues. Germline CDR1 is MNHEY and CDR2 is SVGAGI. This CDR3 reads CASKQGMNTEAFF. The CDR3 bases are TGTGCCAGCAAGCAGGGGATGAACACTGAAGCTTTCTTT.

This clone was counted a few times. The V gene is TRBV5-1, the J gene TRBJ2-1; 8 nucleotides align to TRBD2. CDR3 length: 15 amino acids. V lost 0 bases and J lost 8; bases outside the gene matches: 7. Germline-derived CDR1 and CDR2 are SGHRS and YFSETQ. The CDR3 bases are TGCGCCAGCAGCTTGGCCGGGAGGGGTTGGGATGAGCAGTTCTTC. This translates into CASSLAGRGWDEQFF.

CDR3 coding DNA: TGCAGCGTCCAGGGCAATGAGCAGTTCTTC. Protein: CSVQGNEQFF. This chain connects TRBV29-1 to TRBJ2-1; possibly TRBD1 for D (5 bases). With 6 bases removed from V and 6 bases from J, the gap between germline ends came to 6 bases. CDR1 and CDR2 (germline): SQVTM, ANQGSEA. The CDR3 has 10 amino acids.

This clone has only a few counts. The V and J genes are TRBV2 and TRBJ2-3, with 11 bases that match TRBD2. V was clipped by 0 bases and J by 6 bases; unmatched bases: 8. The length of the CDR3 is 17 residues. Germline V lookup: CDR1 SNHLY, CDR2 FYNNEI. CDR3 sequence: CASSEARLAGGQDTQYF. CDR3 DNA sequence: TGTGCCAGCAGTGAAGCAAGGCTAGCGGGGGGCCAGGATACGCAGTATTTT.

The chain has TRBV6-4 and TRBJ2-1; TRBD2 agrees at 11 bases. The CDR3 consists of 15 residues. Per the germline V gene, CDR1 is MRHNA and CDR2 is SNTAGT. V dropped 3 bases and J dropped 6; count of bases not matched to a gene: 4. Written as DNA, the CDR3 is TGTGCCAGCAGTGATGGTAGCGGGGGGGCCAATGAGCAGTTCTTC. This translates into CASSDGSGGANEQFF.

The chain is built from TRBV6-5 and TRBJ1-5; D is perhaps TRBD1 (5 bases). Germline V gene sequence: CDR1 MNHEY, CDR2 SVGAGI. The CDR3 has 15 amino acids. Trimming left V 9 bases short and J 4 bases short, with 19 bases between. The CDR3 sequence: CASSTVTGQNQPQHF. CDR3 nucleotide sequence: TGTGCCAGTTCGACAGTTACGGGCCAGAATCAGCCCCAGCATTTT.

V gene TRBV5-8 combines with J gene TRBJ2-2; the D is unclear. The V gene's germline CDR1 is SGHTS and CDR2 YDEGEE. Deletions cut 3 bases from V and 0 bases from J, with 15 bases between. The CDR3 runs 17 residues. CDR3 bases: TGTGCCAGCAGCTCCAAGTCCCAACTCGCGAACACCGGGGAGCTGTTTTTT. Translation: CASSSKSQLANTGELFF.

This clone showed up just once. V is TRBV19 and J is TRBJ1-2, with 10 bases fitting TRBD1. The CDR3 has 16 residues. V shed 3 bases, J shed 1 base, and the junction held 5 bases outside the gene matches. CDR1 LNHDA and CDR2 SQIVND come from the germline V gene (reference sequence). For the CDR3, the DNA is TGTGCCAGTAGTATCCGACAGGGGGCTCGTAACTATGGCTACACCTTC. This sequence encodes CASSIRQGARNYGYTF. The full variable domain, with the rest looked up from reference TRBV19 and TRBJ1-2, is DGGITQSPKYLFRKEGQNVTLSCEQNLNHDAMYWYRQDPGQGLRLIYYSQIVNDFQKGDIAEGYSVSREKKESFPLTVTSAQKNPTAFYLCASSIRQGARNYGYTFGSGTRLTVV.

This rearrangement joins TRBV12-5 to TRBJ2-7; 7 nucleotides align to TRBD1. The junction had 3 bases not matched to a gene; V was cut back by 5 bases and J by 2 bases. There are 13 residues in the CDR3. Germline lookup yields CDR1 LGHNT and CDR2 FRNRAP. The CDR3 DNA reads as TGTGCTAGTGGTCAGGGGGTCACCTACGAGCAGTACTTC. As protein: CASGQGVTYEQYF.

This sequence joins TRBV19 and TRBJ1-6, with 10 nucleotides matching TRBD1. The CDR3 loop spans 15 amino acids. Germline V gene lookup returns CDR1 LNHDA and CDR2 SQIVND (reference sequence). V gave up 6 bases and J gave up 7 bases; unmatched junction bases: 6. Here the CDR3 DNA reads TGTGCCAGTAGACATCGGACAGGGGGGAATTCACCCCTCCACTTT. This codes for CASRHRTGGNSPLHF.

The rearrangement joins TRBV7-8 to TRBJ1-5; 7 bases agree with TRBD1. Germline lookup yields CDR1 SGHVS and CDR2 FQNEAQ. The V segment lost 5 bases and the J segment 4 bases; nucleotides outside the gene matches: 14. CDR3 length: 17 residues. CDR3 nucleotide sequence: TGTGCCAGCAGCCAATACCGGGGACAGTCCTTGAATCAGCCCCAGCATTTT. Its translation is CASSQYRGQSLNQPQHF.

This clone was counted between two and nine times. CDR3 sequence (DNA): TGTGCCAGCACCTCGAGTAGCGGTAACTATGGCTACACCTTC. Its translation is CASTSSSGNYGYTF. The chain is built from TRBV25-1 and TRBJ1-2; D not resolved. CDR3 length equals 14 residues. Germline loops: CDR1 MGHDK, CDR2 SYGVNS. V lost 7 bases and J 1 base, leaving 13 bases between the germline ends.

This chain links TRBV4-2 with TRBJ1-2; TRBD1 matches at 7 bases. CDR1 is LGHNA, CDR2 YNFKEQ, per germline. There are 15 residues in the CDR3. V trimming: 3 bases; J trimming: 1 base; junction bases outside the gene matches: 5. CDR3 nucleotides: TGTGCCAGCAGCCAGGCAGGGGGTATTAACTATGGCTACACCTTC. Residues: CASSQAGGINYGYTF.